The rows below give T cell receptor beta chains drawn from one sample of a study of blood T cell repertoires in COVID-19. The repertoire was sequenced with immunoSEQ multiplex PCR; TCRdb's copy has only in-frame clones and lacks some. This table holds 150,000 or so clones, around 84% found once. The sequencing sample was made of peripheral blood. The receptors were sampled from a woman aged 55 to 70 with acute or convalescent COVID-19. Each CDR3 is given with its conserved first and last residue. D genes are given only for firm matches. Size tells how often a clone was seen (once, few, many) or the class of an expanded clone, and some rows leave it out.

clone size	D gene	V gene	J gene	CDR3 protein	CDR3 DNA
-	TRBD1	TRBV29-1	TRBJ2-7	CSASRGQDEQYF	TGCAGCGCTTCCAGGGGGCAGGACGAGCAGTACTTC
-	TRBD1	TRBV6-4	TRBJ1-6	CASSDWTGRDYNSPLHF	TGTGCCAGCAGTGACTGGACAGGGCGGGATTATAATTCACCCCTCCACTTT
-	TRBD1	TRBV4-1	TRBJ2-5	CASSQGQLQETQYF	TGCGCCAGCAGCCAGGGACAGCTCCAAGAGACCCAGTACTTC
-	-	TRBV19	TRBJ2-3	CASSPNTDTQYF	TGTGCCAGTAGTCCTAACACAGATACGCAGTATTTT
-	-	TRBV6-6	TRBJ1-5	CASSGGRTNQHF	TGTGCCAGCAGTGGGGGCCGGACCAACCAGCATTTT
-	-	TRBV24-1	TRBJ1-4	CATSPGAGSNEKLFF	TGTGCCACCAGCCCTGGCGCAGGCAGTAATGAAAAACTGTTTTTT
-	-	TRBV5-1	TRBJ2-5	CASKTGQETQYF	TGCGCCAGCAAAACAGGACAAGAGACCCAGTACTTC
-	-	TRBV5-6	TRBJ2-2	CASSFIRVGAGELFF	TGTGCCAGCAGCTTTATCAGGGTTGGGGCCGGGGAGCTGTTTTTT
-	-	TRBV24-1	TRBJ1-4	CATKTGPATNEKLFF	TGTGCCACCAAGACAGGCCCAGCAACTAATGAAAAACTGTTTTTT
few	-	TRBV6-5	TRBJ1-5	CASSRTLDSNQPQHF	TGTGCCAGCAGTAGGACACTTGATAGCAATCAGCCCCAGCATTTT
-	TRBD1	TRBV11-3	TRBJ1-4	CASSKRTGGGREKLFF	TGTGCCAGCAGCAAACGGACAGGGGGCGGTAGGGAAAAACTGTTTTTT
-	TRBD2	TRBV6-6	TRBJ2-1	CASSSGGGARLEQFF	TGTGCCAGCAGTTCCGGCGGGGGAGCTCGGCTTGAGCAGTTCTTC
few	-	TRBV7-9	TRBJ1-3	CASSSNSRGNTIYF	TGTGCCAGCAGCTCTAACAGTCGCGGAAACACCATATATTTT
once	-	TRBV14	TRBJ1-1	CASSHLPGGGSNTEAFF	TGTGCCAGCAGCCATCTTCCTGGCGGGGGGTCGAACACTGAAGCTTTCTTT
-	TRBD2	TRBV29-1	TRBJ2-7	CSVEGLPGLRGYEQYF	TGCAGCGTTGAAGGGCTACCGGGACTAAGGGGCTACGAGCAGTACTTC
-	-	TRBV3-1/TRBV3-2	TRBJ2-7	CASSQAAGRGYEQYF	TGTGCCAGCAGCCAAGCGGCGGGCCGGGGGTACGAGCAGTACTTC
-	TRBD1	TRBV11-3	TRBJ2-3	CASSLTGTGVRSQYF	TGTGCCAGCAGCTTGACCGGGACAGGTGTTCGATCCCAGTATTTT
-	TRBD1	TRBV7-9	TRBJ2-5	CASSSRLGQGLFLKETQYF	TGTGCCAGCAGCTCGCGACTGGGACAGGGTCTTTTTCTTAAAGAGACCCAGTACTTC
-	-	TRBV12-3/TRBV12-4	TRBJ1-1	CASTPSGYTEAFF	TGTGCCAGCACCCCGTCGGGTTACACTGAAGCTTTCTTT
-	-	TRBV6-5	TRBJ2-1	CASIRGTTQFF	TGTGCCAGCATTCGTGGGACAACGCAGTTCTTC
once	TRBD2	TRBV4-1	TRBJ2-5	CASSQDGSGEETQYF	TGCGCCAGCAGCCAAGATGGTAGCGGGGAAGAGACCCAGTACTTC
-	-	TRBV18	TRBJ1-1	CASSPSPNTEAFF	TGTGCCAGCTCACCCTCTCCGAACACTGAAGCTTTCTTT
once	TRBD1	TRBV7-2	TRBJ2-7	CASSLAPGQGYEQYF	TGTGCCAGCAGCTTAGCTCCGGGACAGGGATACGAGCAGTACTTC
-	TRBD2	TRBV28	TRBJ2-3	CASSLWAGGNTDTQYF	TGTGCCAGCAGTTTATGGGCGGGGGGCAACACAGATACGCAGTATTTT
-	-	TRBV29-1	TRBJ2-5	CSVAPGSEETQYF	TGCAGCGTTGCCCCGGGGTCCGAAGAGACCCAGTACTTC
few	-	TRBV6-1	TRBJ1-2	CASTMGSGVGYTF	TGTGCCAGCACCATGGGTTCAGGGGTGGGCTACACCTTC
-	-	TRBV7-2	TRBJ1-1	CASSLGSAGRLGAFF	TGTGCCAGCAGCTTAGGTTCGGCAGGGAGGCTGGGGGCTTTCTTT